This TCR beta chain was found in a study of radiation and T cells in renal cell carcinoma. Time point in this sample: blood 4 weeks post-SBRT, at nephrectomy. Treatment of the sample: 15 Gy SBRT to primary tumor, nephrectomy 4 weeks later. The CDR3 runs to 18 residues. The V gene's germline CDR1 is ENHRY and CDR2 SYGVKD. V was pared by 0 bases and J by 1 base, with 16 bases between. Data came from immunoSEQ multiplex PCR; TCRdb stores just in-frame clones and leaves some out. Of about 77,000 clones in the sample, roughly 80% are singletons; the top ten hold over 2%. This receptor was taken from a woman aged 55 to 70 with renal cell carcinoma. J is TRBJ1-5 and V is TRBV10-3; TRBD1 might be the D (6 bases). Sequencing used blood, obtained from a patient whose treatment included radiotherapy and nephrectomy. CDR3: CAISESYEGVQSNQPQHF. The CDR3, as DNA: TGTGCCATCAGTGAGTCTTATGAGGGGGTACAGAGCAATCAGCCCCAGCATTTT.